This entry features one T cell receptor beta chain sequence. Its antigen is as yet unknown. This record comes from a study of shared clonotypes between healthy human individuals. Cells designated naive CD8 were CD45RO-negative and were positively selected for CCR7, with terminally differentiated effector memory CD45RA+ cells excluded. Notes on the study in general: It was the non-shared clonotypes that had lower generation probabilities than clonotypes shared by all four donors.

The authors ran the assay at deep level. Sequencing was performed with immunoSEQ multiplex PCR; in TCRdb, only in-frame clones are kept and a portion is missing. The sample consists of some 740,000 clones, roughly 92% of them appearing once. The V gene's germline CDR1 is ENHRY and CDR2 SYGVKD. CDR3 length: 13 residues. Trimming removed 9 bases from V and 6 bases from J; junction bases left unmatched: 5. This receptor was obtained from a man aged 30 to 39 in good health. The chain has TRBV10-3 and TRBJ2-1; TRBD2 matches at 10 bases. Source material: naive CD8+ T cells sorted from blood. The CDR3 here is CAIGTSVSNEQFF. DNA of the CDR3: TGTGCCATTGGGACTAGCGTTAGCAATGAGCAGTTCTTC.